This passage covers 23 T cell receptor beta chains from one sample sequenced in a study of T cell clonotyping in hematopoietic cell transplantation. Some clones are missing from TCRdb's copy, which holds only in-frame ones; the method was immunoSEQ multiplex PCR. Here the sample spans around 16,000 clones, 75% to 90% being singletons. The sequencing sample was made of peripheral blood mononuclear cells. The receptors stem from a man aged 50-59 years in good health. Some clones in this sample may be carry-over from other donors' samples.

J is TRBJ1-1 and V is TRBV19; D unresolved. Germline V lookup: CDR1 LNHDA, CDR2 SQIVND (reference sequence). The length of the CDR3 is 13 residues. V lost 4 bases to trimming and J lost 3 bases, with 9 bases between them. The chain's CDR3 is CASSSTGDTEAFF. As DNA, the CDR3 is TGTGCCAGTAGTAGTACCGGGGACACTGAAGCTTTCTTT.

This clone was counted once. The chain combines TRBV28 with TRBJ1-6, with TRBD1 matching 8 bases. Germline values: CDR1 MDHEN, CDR2 SYDVKM. V was pared by 6 bases and J by 8 bases, with 6 bases of the junction left unmatched. The CDR3 runs 14 residues. The CDR3 DNA is TGTGCCAGCAGCCGAACAGGGGGGTATTCACCCCTCCACTTT. Amino acids: CASSRTGGYSPLHF.

The V call is TRBV5-6, the J call TRBJ1-1; no clear D gene. In germline, CDR1 is SGHDT, CDR2 YYEEEE. V lost 6 bases and J 2 bases, leaving 17 bases between the germline ends. The CDR3 spans 15 residues. CDR3 residues: CASTSSDKYNTEAFF. In nucleotides, the CDR3 is TGTGCCAGCACCAGCTCCGACAAGTATAACACTGAAGCTTTCTTT.

CDR3 nucleotides: TGTGCCAGCAGCCAAAAGGGGGGCCGCCCCTACGAGCAGTACTTC. As protein: CASSQKGGRPYEQYF. The chain recombines TRBV4-2 with TRBJ2-7; D could derive from TRBD1 or TRBD2 (6 bases each). This CDR3 has 15 amino acids. Per germline, CDR1 LGHNA and CDR2 YNFKEQ. Trimming removed 2 bases at V and 2 bases at J, with 13 bases between.

This clone occurred a few times. V is TRBV9 and J is TRBJ2-1; 12 bases fit TRBD2. Germline CDR1 reads SGDLS; CDR2 reads YYNGEE. The ends lost 3 bases at V and 4 bases at J; junction bases unmatched: 8. There are 17 residues in the CDR3. The CDR3 loop is CASSEFGTSGPYNEQFF. CDR3 DNA sequence: TGTGCCAGCAGCGAATTCGGGACTAGCGGGCCGTACAATGAGCAGTTCTTC.

The rearrangement uses TRBV28 and TRBJ2-7; 10 nucleotides align to TRBD2. J lost 6 bases, V lost 6 bases, and 14 bases had no gene match. This CDR3 comprises 16 residues. Germline V gene data show CDR1 as MDHEN and CDR2 as SYDVKM. In DNA, the CDR3 is TGTGCCAGCAGACCCGGACTAGCGGCCGCCGAGCCCGAGCAGTACTTC. It yields the protein CASRPGLAAAEPEQYF. Supplemented by reference TRBV28 and TRBJ2-7, the full variable domain reads DVKVTQSSRYLVKRTGEKVFLECVQDMDHENMFWYRQDPGLGLRLIYFSYDVKMKEKGDIPEGYSVSREKKERFSLILESASTNQTSMYLCASRPGLAAAEPEQYFGPGTRLTVT.

The chain joins TRBV2 to TRBJ2-7; 12 nucleotides match TRBD2. CDR3 size: 12 residues. Germline V lookup: CDR1 SNHLY, CDR2 FYNNEI. V trimming: 6 bases; J trimming: 6 bases; junction bases outside the gene matches: 0. The DNA for the CDR3 is TGTGCCAGCAGGGGACTAGCGGGCGAGCAGTACTTC. It encodes CASRGLAGEQYF.

The chain joins TRBV6-5 to TRBJ1-2, with TRBD1 as a possible D gene (5 bases). Germline values: CDR1 MNHEY, CDR2 SVGAGI. The CDR3 spans 12 residues. With 5 bases removed from V and 4 bases from J, the gap between germline ends came to 8 bases. Written as DNA, the CDR3 is TGTGCCAGCAGTCGACAGACCTATGGCTACACCTTC. It encodes CASSRQTYGYTF.

This chain links TRBV19 with TRBJ2-7; D not certain. Trimming left V 7 bases short and J 4 bases short, with 17 bases between. Germline V CDR1 and CDR2: LNHDA, SQIVND (reference sequence). CDR3 size: 14 residues. The CDR3 here is CASTPNDGPYEQYF. Written as DNA, the CDR3 is TGTGCCAGTACCCCTAACGATGGGCCGTACGAGCAGTACTTC.

The rearrangement links TRBV5-6 to TRBJ1-1, with D possibly TRBD1 on 6 matching bases. This CDR3 region has 12 residues. Germline values: CDR1 SGHDT, CDR2 YYEEEE. The V gene lost 7 bases and the J gene lost 5 bases, with 12 bases spanning the gap. The CDR3 DNA follows: TGTGCCAGCGGGAGGGGGGGGACTGAAGCTTTCTTT. This translates into CASGRGGTEAFF.

This clone came up once. The chain combines TRBV2 with TRBJ1-5, with 8 bases matching TRBD1. Germline V lookup: CDR1 SNHLY, CDR2 FYNNEI. This CDR3 comprises 14 residues. V gave up 3 bases and J gave up 2 bases; unmatched junction bases: 0. CDR3 sequence: CASSEDRGNQPQHF. CDR3 DNA: TGTGCCAGCAGTGAGGACAGGGGCAATCAGCCCCAGCATTTT.

This rearrangement joins TRBV29-1 to TRBJ2-3, with 7 bases fitting TRBD1. V shed 3 bases and J 4 bases; nucleotides not matched to a gene: 7. Per the germline V gene, CDR1 is SQVTM and CDR2 is ANQGSEA. This CDR3 has 14 amino acids. Written as DNA, the CDR3 is TGCAGCGTTGACGACAGGGTCGGAGCAGATACGCAGTATTTT. It translates to CSVDDRVGADTQYF.

Only one count was recorded for this clone. V and J are TRBV28 and TRBJ1-5, with D maybe TRBD1 (5 bases). Germline loops: CDR1 MDHEN, CDR2 SYDVKM. The CDR3 sequence is 16 residues long. V lost 6 bases to trimming and J lost 4 bases, with 19 bases between them. The CDR3 nucleotides read TGTGCCAGCAGGATTACTCAACAGGTGACGAATCAGCCCCAGCATTTT. It is translated as CASRITQQVTNQPQHF.

Here the CDR3 reads CASSRESNQPQHF. DNA for the CDR3: TGTGCCAGTAGTAGAGAAAGCAATCAGCCCCAGCATTTT. The chain couples TRBV19 to TRBJ1-5; D call uncertain. Between the trimmed V and J ends, which lost 4 bases and 1 base, there was a span of 5 bases. Germline V gene sequence: CDR1 LNHDA, CDR2 SQIVND (reference sequence). The CDR3 is made up of 13 amino acids.

On this clone itself: This specimen includes other DNA sequences encoding the same CDR3. The chain recombines TRBV4-1 with TRBJ1-2; weak D call: TRBD1 (6 bases). The ends were cut back, 1 base at V and 4 bases at J, with 7 bases in the middle. The CDR3 has 13 residues. Germline CDR1 MGHRA, CDR2 YSYEKL. The CDR3 DNA follows: TGCGCCAGCAGCCAAGGAGGGGGCTATGGCTACACCTTC. Protein product: CASSQGGGYGYTF.

The gene calls are TRBV7-2 and TRBJ2-7; D is possibly TRBD1 (5 bases). Trimming stripped 1 base from V and 2 bases from J, with 9 bases between. CDR3 length: 14 amino acids. The V gene's germline CDR1 is SGHTA and CDR2 FQGNSA. The CDR3 region has the DNA TGTGCCAGCAGCTTAGATCCAGGGCCCTACGAGCAGTACTTC. This encodes CASSLDPGPYEQYF.

The V gene is TRBV4-2, the J gene TRBJ1-2; possible D gene TRBD1, 5 bases. From germline, CDR1 is LGHNA and CDR2 YNFKEQ. The ends were cut back, 1 base at V and 2 bases at J, with 17 bases in the middle. The CDR3 loop spans 17 amino acids. In DNA form, the CDR3 reads TGTGCCAGCAGCCAAGTCGGGGGTGTCGGACGGAACTATGGCTACACCTTC. Its translation: CASSQVGGVGRNYGYTF.

The chain is built from TRBV30 and TRBJ1-1; D call uncertain. The germline gives CDR1 GTSNPN, CDR2 SVGIG (reference sequence). V gave up 0 bases and J gave up 1 base, with 0 bases separating them. The CDR3 sequence is 11 residues long. CDR3 DNA sequence: TGTGCCTGGAGTGTGAACACTGAAGCTTTCTTT. Translation gives CAWSVNTEAFF.

V gene TRBV4-3 combines with J gene TRBJ2-3, with 8 nucleotides matching TRBD1. The V gene end was trimmed by 3 bases and the J gene end by 0 bases; junction bases not matched to a gene: 11. This CDR3 comprises 18 residues. Germline V gene lookup returns CDR1 LGHNA and CDR2 YSLEER. CDR3 bases: TGCGCCAGCAGCCAGACCACCGAAGGACAGGGAAGCACAGATACGCAGTATTTT. Its protein product is CASSQTTEGQGSTDTQYF.

The CDR3 spells CASIAGTGVGQPQHF. As DNA, the CDR3 is TGTGCCAGCATCGCGGGGACAGGGGTCGGTCAGCCCCAGCATTTT. V gene TRBV9 combines with J gene TRBJ1-5; TRBD1 matches 10 bases. CDR1 and CDR2 from the germline V gene are SGDLS and YYNGEE. The V gene end was trimmed by 6 bases and the J gene end by 6 bases; junction bases not matched to a gene: 9. The CDR3 loop spans 15 amino acids.

The rearrangement joins TRBV6-1 to TRBJ1-5; a weak D match, TRBD1 (5 bases). Germline CDR1 reads MNHNS; CDR2 reads SASEGT. The CDR3 has 12 residues. V was cut by 8 bases and J by 1 base, with 6 bases left in between. Here the CDR3 reads CASRGSNQPQHF. The CDR3 DNA follows: TGTGCCAGCCGGGGGAGCAATCAGCCCCAGCATTTT.

This chain joins TRBV28 and TRBJ2-1, with a weak D call TRBD2 (5 bases). Trimming removed 4 bases at V and 3 bases at J, with 22 bases between. Germline CDR1 MDHEN, CDR2 SYDVKM. CDR3 length: 18 amino acids. The CDR3 region is CASSSGFGGLLLYNEQFF. In nucleotides, the CDR3 is TGTGCCAGCAGTTCCGGGTTCGGCGGACTCCTCCTCTACAATGAGCAGTTCTTC.

The chain recombines TRBV11-2 with TRBJ1-6, with D unresolved. Germline loops: CDR1 SGHAT, CDR2 FQNNGV. Trimming cost V 6 bases and J 7 bases, with 7 bases left between them. CDR3 length: 12 amino acids. CDR3 nucleotide sequence: TGTGCCAGCAGACGGGAAAATTCACCCCTCCACTTT. Protein sequence: CASRRENSPLHF.